This is a list of T cell receptor beta chains from one sample in a study of OX40 agonist ivuxolimab in advanced cancers. The data were produced by immunoSEQ multiplex PCR, yet TCRdb's version contains in-frame clones alone and is incomplete. The sample has some 44,000 clones; around 87% are singletons. The sample in question was CD4+ or CD8+ T cells sorted from blood, obtained in a trial of the OX40 agonist ivuxolimab. The source is an adult with an advanced solid tumor such as melanoma, head and neck, liver or kidney cancer. CDR3s include the opening cysteine and the closing phenylalanine or tryptophan. D genes are given only for firm matches. Clone sizes are given selectively: once, few, many, or a class where the clone is expanded.

clone_size	v_call	cdr3_length	d_call	j_call	cdr3_aa	cdr3_nt
-	TRBV6-5	16	-	TRBJ1-6	CASSYSNHSPNSPLHF	TGTGCCAGCAGTTACTCGAATCACAGCCCCAATTCACCCCTCCACTTT
-	TRBV6-4	15	TRBD2	TRBJ2-2	CASSLSGSHTGELFF	TGTGCCAGCAGCCTAAGCGGGAGCCACACCGGGGAGCTGTTTTTT
-	TRBV5-1	13	-	TRBJ2-5	CASRLASQETQYF	TGCGCCAGCAGGCTAGCATCCCAAGAGACCCAGTACTTC
-	TRBV25-1	16	TRBD1	TRBJ2-2	CASSGRGQGYTGELFF	TGTGCCAGCAGTGGACGGGGACAGGGCTACACCGGGGAGCTGTTTTTT
-	TRBV7-3	15	-	TRBJ1-5	CASPSRATLNQPQHF	TGTGCCAGCCCCAGTAGGGCGACCCTCAATCAGCCCCAGCATTTT
-	TRBV9	15	-	TRBJ2-7	CASSVGTVSSYEQYF	TGTGCCAGCAGCGTAGGGACAGTTAGCTCCTACGAGCAGTACTTC
-	TRBV7-8	15	-	TRBJ2-2	CASSPEAGRGGELFF	TGTGCCAGCAGCCCCGAAGCGGGCAGGGGCGGGGAGCTGTTTTTT
-	TRBV9	15	TRBD2	TRBJ2-3	CASSVSTSGVDTQYF	TGTGCCAGCAGCGTATCTACTAGCGGGGTGGATACGCAGTATTTT
-	TRBV4-1	16	-	TRBJ2-1	CASSQGRSKVYNEQFF	TGCGCCAGCAGCCAAGGGAGGTCAAAAGTATACAATGAGCAGTTCTTC
-	TRBV7-2	16	-	TRBJ1-1	CASSFRTRTQSTEAFF	TGTGCCAGCAGCTTCCGAACCCGGACCCAGAGCACTGAAGCTTTCTTT
once	TRBV7-9	13	TRBD1	TRBJ1-2	CASSRTGNYGYTF	TGTGCCAGCAGCCGGACAGGGAATTATGGCTACACCTTC
-	TRBV27	15	-	TRBJ1-5	CASSFSGSVSQPQHF	TGTGCCAGCAGTTTTAGTGGCTCCGTATCCCAGCCCCAGCATTTT
-	TRBV7-9	11	-	TRBJ2-7	CASSLAGEQYF	TGTGCCAGCAGCTTAGCTGGCGAGCAGTACTTC
-	TRBV2	15	-	TRBJ2-1	CASMLDYLEGDEQFF	TGTGCCAGCATGCTAGACTACCTCGAGGGCGATGAGCAGTTCTTC
once	TRBV7-9	16	-	TRBJ1-2	CASTAGGTAANYGYTF	TGTGCCAGCACCGCGGGGGGGACGGCAGCTAACTATGGCTACACCTTC
-	TRBV5-1	13	-	TRBJ1-1	CASSELGNTEAFF	TGCGCCAGCAGCGAACTCGGGAACACTGAAGCTTTCTTT
once	TRBV2	15	TRBD1	TRBJ1-6	CASSEAAGGGSPLHF	TGTGCCAGCAGTGAAGCGGCAGGGGGCGGTTCACCCCTCCACTTT
-	TRBV6-6	14	-	TRBJ2-1	CASSYTKTYNEQFF	TGTGCCAGCAGTTATACAAAAACCTACAATGAGCAGTTCTTC
-	TRBV7-9	11	-	TRBJ2-3	CASSFTDTQYF	TGTGCCAGCAGCTTCACAGATACGCAGTATTTT
-	TRBV5-1	16	-	TRBJ2-2	CASSTLGPAVAGELFF	TGCGCCAGCAGCACCTTGGGCCCTGCGGTAGCCGGGGAGCTGTTTTTT
-	TRBV20-1	11	-	TRBJ2-1	CSARDYNEQFF	TGCAGTGCTAGAGATTACAATGAGCAGTTCTTC
-	TRBV6-5	14	TRBD1	TRBJ2-7	CASSERQGAYEQYF	TGTGCCAGCAGTGAAAGGCAGGGGGCTTACGAGCAGTACTTC
-	TRBV7-9	12	-	TRBJ1-5	CASSSPNQPQHF	TGTGCCAGCAGCTCTCCTAATCAGCCCCAGCATTTT
-	TRBV7-2	14	TRBD1	TRBJ2-7	CASSHRDRNYEQYF	TGTGCCAGCAGCCACCGGGACAGGAACTACGAGCAGTACTTC
-	TRBV6-1	13	-	TRBJ1-2	CASSENNGGGYTF	TGTGCCAGCAGTGAAAATAACGGGGGTGGCTACACCTTC
-	TRBV7-3	14	TRBD1	TRBJ1-4	CASRSGTGVEKLFF	TGTGCCAGCAGGTCTGGGACAGGGGTTGAAAAACTGTTTTTT
-	TRBV5-4	18	-	TRBJ1-2	CASSLDVEAARDRYGYTF	TGTGCCAGCAGCTTGGATGTGGAGGCTGCTAGGGATCGGTATGGCTACACCTTC
-	TRBV18	11	-	TRBJ2-1	CASLDGNEQFF	TGTGCCAGCCTCGATGGTAATGAGCAGTTCTTC
-	TRBV19	17	-	TRBJ2-6	CASSLGSSSPGANVLTF	TGTGCCAGTAGTCTCGGCTCCTCCAGCCCTGGGGCCAACGTCCTGACTTTC
-	TRBV7-9	19	-	TRBJ2-4	CASSLGQPGGAVAKNIQYF	TGTGCCAGCAGCTTAGGACAGCCCGGAGGAGCGGTAGCCAAAAACATTCAGTACTTC
-	TRBV18	18	TRBD1	TRBJ2-6	CASSPVGQLLFGANVLTF	TGTGCCAGCTCACCGGTGGGACAGCTCCTCTTTGGGGCCAACGTCCTGACTTTC
-	TRBV18	15	TRBD1	TRBJ2-2	CASSVGQGGTGELFF	TGTGCCAGCTCGGTGGGACAGGGAGGCACCGGGGAGCTGTTTTTT
-	TRBV9	15	-	TRBJ2-3	CASNTGDPGPDTQYF	TGTGCCAGCAACACCGGTGATCCCGGGCCAGATACGCAGTATTTT
-	TRBV6-1	12	TRBD1	TRBJ2-7	CASRQDRDEQYF	TGTGCCAGCAGGCAGGACAGGGACGAGCAGTACTTC